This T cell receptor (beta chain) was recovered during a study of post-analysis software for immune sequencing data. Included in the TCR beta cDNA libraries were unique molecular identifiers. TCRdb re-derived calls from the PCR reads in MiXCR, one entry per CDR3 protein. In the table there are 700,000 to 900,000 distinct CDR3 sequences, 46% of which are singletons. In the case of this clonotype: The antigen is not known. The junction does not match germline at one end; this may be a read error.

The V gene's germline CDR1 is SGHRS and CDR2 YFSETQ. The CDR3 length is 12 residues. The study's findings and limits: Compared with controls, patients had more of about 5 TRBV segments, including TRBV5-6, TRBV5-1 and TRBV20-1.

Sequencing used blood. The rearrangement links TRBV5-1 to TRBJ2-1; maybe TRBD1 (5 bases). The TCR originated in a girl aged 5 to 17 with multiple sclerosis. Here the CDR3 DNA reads TGTGCCAGCAGCTTGGTAAGGGGTGAGCAGTTCTTC. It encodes CASSLVRGEQFF.